These 26 T cell receptor beta chains originate from one sample sequenced in a study of metastatic and nonmetastatic thyroid tumors. Every patient was untreated before thyroid surgery. TCRdb re-called clones from the PCR reads using MiXCR. The profile shows 15,000 or so clones, 12% of them singletons. The sample was tumor tissue. These receptors originate from a female donor with papillary thyroid cancer or a benign thyroid nodule (not recorded which). Some clones in this sample may be carry-over from other donors' samples.

This clone showed up many times. This sequence joins TRBV6-1 and TRBJ1-5; D gene uncertain. V lost 6 bases to trimming and J lost 2 bases, with 20 bases between them. The CDR3 is made up of 17 amino acids. Germline CDR1 and CDR2: MNHNS and SASEGT. The CDR3 loop reads CASRYEEYYRGNQPQHF. CDR3 DNA: TGTGCCAGCAGATACGAGGAATATTATCGAGGCAATCAGCCCCAGCATTTT.

This clone was observed at least ten times. The chain joins TRBV7-8 to TRBJ1-2; D remains ambiguous. V was shortened by 0 bases and J by 0 bases, with 11 bases between the two germline ends. Looked up from germline, CDR1 is SGHVS and CDR2 is FQNEAQ. The CDR3 sequence is 16 residues long. The CDR3, as DNA: TGTGCCAGCAGCTTAGCAGTCGGGCGGACTAACTATGGCTACACCTTC. It is translated as CASSLAVGRTNYGYTF.

This clone appeared many times. J is TRBJ1-3 and V is TRBV12-3 or TRBV12-4; 8 bases are a match to TRBD1. With 1 base clipped from V and 4 bases from J, the junction kept 3 bases outside the gene matches. The CDR3 contains 15 residues. In DNA form, the CDR3 reads TGTGCCAGCAGTTTAGAACAGGGGGGGGGAAACACCATATATTTT. This encodes CASSLEQGGGNTIYF.

The chain employs TRBV4-2 and TRBJ1-3, with TRBD1 as a possible D gene (5 bases). The V end lost 4 bases, the J end lost 3 bases, and 19 bases lay between the germline ends. CDR1 is LGHNA, CDR2 YNFKEQ, per germline. This CDR3 is built from 17 residues. CDR3 residues: CASSLLGHPSGGNTIYF. The CDR3 coding sequence is TGTGCCAGCAGCCTCCTCGGACACCCGTCCGGTGGAAACACCATATATTTT.

This clone was detected many times. The V and J genes are TRBV5-1 and TRBJ1-1; TRBD1 might be the D (5 bases). Germline loops: CDR1 SGHRS, CDR2 YFSETQ. This CDR3 contains 13 residues. The V end was cut by 0 bases, the J end by 11 bases, with 14 bases between. The CDR3 loop is CASSLGDGAVAFF. CDR3 DNA: TGCGCCAGCAGCTTGGGGGATGGGGCAGTCGCTTTCTTT.

This clone was seen at least ten times. The chain joins TRBV2 to TRBJ2-5; TRBD2 matches 8 bases. The CDR3 sequence is 14 residues long. Germline values: CDR1 SNHLY, CDR2 FYNNEI. V dropped 5 bases and J dropped 3; count of bases not matched to a gene: 5. The CDR3 sequence is CASSRGGLKETQYF. CDR3 nucleotide sequence: TGTGCCAGCAGTCGGGGGGGACTTAAAGAGACCCAGTACTTC.

This clone was counted at least ten times. V usage is TRBV5-4 and J usage is TRBJ2-7; 7 bases line up with TRBD2. J lost 5 bases, V lost 3 bases, and 5 bases had no gene match. Germline CDR1 SGHNT, CDR2 YYREEE (reference sequence). The CDR3 length is 13 residues. CDR3 nucleotides: TGTGCCAGCAGCTGGATAGCGGGTGACGAGCAGTACTTC. This gives the protein CASSWIAGDEQYF.

V gene TRBV11-2 combines with J gene TRBJ2-7; tentative D call: TRBD2 (5 bases). V was clipped by 1 base and J by 3 bases, with 16 bases between them. Germline V CDR1 and CDR2: SGHAT, FQNNGV. The CDR3 is 16 residues long. Written as DNA, the CDR3 is TGTGCCAGCAGCTTAGGAGGGTCGGCTAGCAGCTACGAGCAGTACTTC. Residues: CASSLGGSASSYEQYF.

This clone occurred many times. Relative to the germline gene, one junction end is altered; a read error may explain this. The chain links TRBV7-7 to TRBJ2-5; TRBD2 is a possible D gene (5 bases). The CDR3 sequence is 14 residues long. The germline V gene has CDR1 SSHAT and CDR2 FNYEAQ (reference sequence). The CDR3, as DNA: TGTGCTAGCAGCCCAAACCCGGGCGGGGAGACCCAGTACTTC. Its protein is CASSPNPGGETQYF.

This chain links TRBV18 with TRBJ1-2, with a possible D match to TRBD1 (5 bases). In germline, CDR1 is KGHSH, CDR2 LQKENI. This CDR3 has 13 residues. Trimming left V 6 bases short and J 1 base short, with 9 bases between. The CDR3 DNA follows: TGTGCCAGCTCGCCCGACAGTAACTATGGCTACACCTTC. Residues: CASSPDSNYGYTF.

This clone was observed many times. This rearrangement joins TRBV7-2 to TRBJ1-4; 8 nucleotides agree with TRBD1. CDR1 is SGHTA and CDR2 is FQGNSA in the germline V gene. V was pared by 5 bases and J by 3 bases, with 8 bases of the junction left unmatched. The CDR3 runs 16 residues. This CDR3 reads CASSLWETGANEKLFF. As DNA, the CDR3 is TGTGCCAGCAGCCTATGGGAGACAGGGGCTAATGAAAAACTGTTTTTT.

This clone was seen ten or more times. This rearrangement joins TRBV4-1 to TRBJ2-1; TRBD2 matches 11 bases. The CDR3 consists of 18 residues. Germline V gives CDR1 MGHRA, CDR2 YSYEKL. V trimming: 0 bases; J trimming: 4 bases; junction bases outside the gene matches: 8. The CDR3 loop is CASSQDRPSGGLYNEQFF. CDR3 bases: TGCGCCAGCAGCCAAGATCGGCCTAGCGGGGGGCTTTACAATGAGCAGTTCTTC.

This clone was seen ten or more times. The chain joins TRBV5-1 to TRBJ2-1, with 8 bases that match TRBD2. The CDR3 extends over 15 amino acids. Germline CDR1 is SGHRS and CDR2 is YFSETQ. The V segment lost 2 bases and the J segment 4 bases; nucleotides outside the gene matches: 5. The CDR3 loop reads CASSLAGAIYNEQFF. The CDR3 DNA reads TGCGCCAGCAGCTTAGCGGGGGCCATTTACAATGAGCAGTTCTTC.

Ten or more counts support this clone. This sequence joins TRBV2 and TRBJ1-1; D possibly corresponds to TRBD1 (5 bases). CDR1 and CDR2 from the germline V gene are SNHLY and FYNNEI. The germline V and J ends were trimmed by 1 base and 4 bases, with 13 bases remaining between them. This CDR3 contains 15 residues. The CDR3 DNA sequence: TGTGCCAGCAGTGAAGAAGGTGGGGACGGCACTGAAGCTTTCTTT. Residues: CASSEEGGDGTEAFF.

This clone was seen many times. The V and J genes are TRBV12-3 or TRBV12-4 and TRBJ2-7, with D tentatively TRBD2 (6 bases). V was pared by 3 bases and J by 6 bases, with 15 bases between. The CDR3 consists of 14 residues. Here the CDR3 DNA reads TGTGCCAGCAGTTTGGGGACTCCAGGGAGCGAGCAGTACTTC. Residues: CASSLGTPGSEQYF.

This clone was observed at least ten times. The chain recombines TRBV7-9 with TRBJ2-7; D uncertain. The V end lost 0 bases, the J end lost 2 bases, and 8 bases lay between the germline ends. Germline-derived CDR1 and CDR2 are SEHNR and FQNEAQ (reference sequence). This CDR3 has 14 residues. The CDR3 coding sequence is TGTGCCAGCAGCTTAGCTTTCAGCACCTACGAGCAGTACTTC. Protein sequence: CASSLAFSTYEQYF.

At least ten counts were recorded for this clone. The chain has TRBV7-6 and TRBJ2-2; maybe TRBD2 (5 bases). From germline, CDR1 is SGHVS and CDR2 FNYEAQ. V was cut by 4 bases and J by 6 bases, with 6 bases left in between. CDR3 length: 12 residues. CDR3 DNA: TGTGCCAGCAGCTACGGGGCCGGGGAGCTGTTTTTT. This sequence encodes CASSYGAGELFF.

Concerning this clone: Mismatch with germline at one junction end may stem from a read error. The chain carries TRBV6-5 and TRBJ1-6; D unresolved. CDR3 length: 17 amino acids. Germline V gives CDR1 MNHEY, CDR2 SVGAGI. This chain's CDR3 is CASSSPTVSSYNSRLHF. In DNA, the CDR3 is TGTGCCAGCAGTTCGCCCACGGTGAGCTCCTATAATTCACGCCTCCACTTT.

In this sample, this clone turned up many times. The chain carries TRBV7-2 and TRBJ1-2; possibly TRBD1 for D (5 bases). The CDR3 sequence is 15 residues long. Per germline, CDR1 SGHTA and CDR2 FQGNSA. The ends were cut back, 5 bases at V and 4 bases at J, with 17 bases in the middle. The DNA for the CDR3 is TGTGCCAGCAGCAACCAGCCCGCAGGGAGCTATGGCTACACCTTC. Its protein is CASSNQPAGSYGYTF.

This clone was picked up many times. The chain joins TRBV6-1 to TRBJ2-6; D is perhaps TRBD1 (5 bases). Germline assignment: CDR1 MNHNS and CDR2 SASEGT. Trimming left V 6 bases short and J 3 bases short, with 12 bases between. The CDR3 extends over 15 amino acids. The CDR3 loop reads CASRWSRDGANVLTF. In nucleotides, the CDR3 is TGTGCCAGCAGATGGAGCAGGGATGGGGCCAACGTCCTGACTTTC.

This clone was seen repeatedly, ten times or more. The rearrangement uses TRBV19 and TRBJ1-1, with D uncertain. This CDR3 comprises 12 residues. The ends were cut back, 3 bases at V and 11 bases at J, with 13 bases in the middle. Per germline, CDR1 LNHDA and CDR2 SQIVND (reference sequence). The CDR3 protein is CASSMPGIVAFF. The CDR3 DNA reads TGTGCCAGTAGTATGCCCGGTATCGTGGCTTTCTTT.

V usage is TRBV30 and J usage is TRBJ2-3; 8 bases align to TRBD2. Germline V CDR1 and CDR2: GTSNPN, SVGIG (reference sequence). The J segment lost 0 bases and the V segment lost 4 bases, leaving 21 bases of the junction unmatched. This CDR3 region has 20 residues. The CDR3 here is CAWKHRPGTSGRTSTDTQYF. In DNA form, the CDR3 reads TGTGCCTGGAAGCATCGACCGGGCACTAGCGGAAGAACTAGCACAGATACGCAGTATTTT.

Many counts were recorded for this clone. The chain combines TRBV10-2 with TRBJ1-5; D gene uncertain. The V gene's germline CDR1 is WSHSY and CDR2 SAAADI. V lost 0 bases and J lost 2, with 20 bases in between. This CDR3 has 19 amino acids. The CDR3 is CASSESGSERPEGNQPQHF. As DNA, the CDR3 is TGCGCCAGCAGTGAGTCTGGCTCGGAGAGGCCCGAGGGCAATCAGCCCCAGCATTTT.

Of note for this clone: Likely a read error: the CDR3 ends without its conserved phenylalanine or tryptophan. The V and J genes are TRBV6-1 and TRBJ2-5; TRBD1 might be the D (5 bases). The germline CDR1 and CDR2 sequences are MNHNS and SASEGT. The CDR3 is made up of 15 amino acids. Trimming cost V 5 bases and J 1 base, with 14 bases left between them. The CDR3 protein is CASSWGLGPQETQYS. The CDR3 DNA follows: TGTGCCAGCAGTTGGGGCTTGGGTCCCCAAGAGACCCAGTACTCC.

J is TRBJ2-7 and V is TRBV18; possibly TRBD1 for D (7 bases). V lost 3 bases and J 3 bases, leaving 18 bases between the germline ends. The CDR3 extends over 16 amino acids. Germline V gene lookup returns CDR1 KGHSH and CDR2 LQKENI. The CDR3 DNA sequence: TGTGCCAGCTCACCCAACTATGCGGGACAGCACTACGAGCAGTACTTC. It codes for CASSPNYAGQHYEQYF.

This clone is labeled as medium-sized. The V call is TRBV25-1, the J call TRBJ2-7; D is undetermined. The length of the CDR3 is 15 residues. Germline CDR1 MGHDK, CDR2 SYGVNS. Trimming removed 3 bases from V and 1 base from J, with 13 bases in between. The CDR3 loop is CASSDEKTQSYEQYF. CDR3 coding DNA: TGTGCCAGCAGTGACGAGAAGACACAATCCTACGAGCAGTACTTC.